This T cell receptor (beta chain) was identified in a study of T-cell memory formation after mild COVID-19. Overall study: Among the donors, TCR clusters were largely specific to each donor. Points from the study as a whole: The study found contracting CD4+ clones mainly in CM and EM and contracting CD8+ clones in EMRA. There were some responding clones in pre-infection memory, which suggested that cross-reactive memory had joined.

As concerns this clonotype: Its antigen is still unknown.

TCR alpha and TCR beta cDNA libraries with sample barcodes and UMIs came from 5'RACE using constant-segment primers. TCRdb reprocessed the 5' RACE reads via MiXCR and lists one record per CDR3 protein. Among a few hundred thousand distinct CDR3 sequences listed, 28% were seen once. The CDR3 loop spans 19 amino acids. J gave up 4 bases and V 5 bases, and 18 bases lay outside the gene matches. The germline V gene has CDR1 SGHVS and CDR2 FNYEAQ. The sequenced sample was PBMCs or a T cell subset sorted from them (not recorded which). J is TRBJ2-5 and V is TRBV7-6; the match to TRBD2 covers 11 bases. The origin of this receptor is an adult woman who had mild COVID-19 (a few samples of this study predate the infection). Cell type and time point are not known. CDR3 bases: TGTGCCAGCAGCCTGATGTTGGCTAGCGGGGGGAAGATCCGAGAGACCCAGTACTTC. Protein product: CASSLMLASGGKIRETQYF.